The following is a T cell receptor (beta chain) sequence with its context. Its target is unknown. The CDR3 runs 15 residues. With 3 bases removed from V and 0 bases from J, the gap between germline ends came to 9 bases. Germline CDR1 reads SGHAT; CDR2 reads FQNNGV. The source of the sample is a study of OX40 agonist ivuxolimab in advanced cancers. Data came from immunoSEQ multiplex PCR; TCRdb stores just in-frame clones and leaves some out. The table lists 40,000 to 50,000 clones, about 88% of them singletons, with around 1% in the top ten. Notes on the study in general: Clonal expansion among partial responders at 0.1-3.0 mg/kg ranked near the lowest.

V is TRBV11-2 and J is TRBJ1-3, with unresolved D. The specimen was CD4+ or CD8+ T cells sorted from blood, collected in a trial of the OX40 agonist ivuxolimab. The TCR sequence derives from an adult with an advanced solid tumor such as melanoma, head and neck, liver or kidney cancer. The CDR3, as DNA: TGTGCCAGCAGCTTGGGTTTTTCCTCTGGAAACACCATATATTTT. This sequence encodes CASSLGFSSGNTIYF.